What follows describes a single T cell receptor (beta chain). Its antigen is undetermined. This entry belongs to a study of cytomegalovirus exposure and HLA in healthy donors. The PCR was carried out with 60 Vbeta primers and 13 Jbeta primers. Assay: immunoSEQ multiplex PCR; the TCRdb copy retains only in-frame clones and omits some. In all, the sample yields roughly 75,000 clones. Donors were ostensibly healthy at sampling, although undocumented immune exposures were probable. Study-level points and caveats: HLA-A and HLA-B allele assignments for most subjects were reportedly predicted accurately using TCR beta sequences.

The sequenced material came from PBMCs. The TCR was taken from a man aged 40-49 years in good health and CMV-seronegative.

DNA for the CDR3: TGTGCCAGCAGTTTTAGTGGCGGGAGTTCCGTCTACGAGCAGTACTTC. Encoded protein: CASSFSGGSSVYEQYF. The V and J genes are TRBV27 and TRBJ2-7; 7 positions agree with TRBD2. The V gene's germline CDR1 is MNHEY and CDR2 SMNVEV (reference sequence). V gave up 3 bases and J gave up 3 bases; unmatched junction bases: 11. The CDR3 runs to 16 residues.